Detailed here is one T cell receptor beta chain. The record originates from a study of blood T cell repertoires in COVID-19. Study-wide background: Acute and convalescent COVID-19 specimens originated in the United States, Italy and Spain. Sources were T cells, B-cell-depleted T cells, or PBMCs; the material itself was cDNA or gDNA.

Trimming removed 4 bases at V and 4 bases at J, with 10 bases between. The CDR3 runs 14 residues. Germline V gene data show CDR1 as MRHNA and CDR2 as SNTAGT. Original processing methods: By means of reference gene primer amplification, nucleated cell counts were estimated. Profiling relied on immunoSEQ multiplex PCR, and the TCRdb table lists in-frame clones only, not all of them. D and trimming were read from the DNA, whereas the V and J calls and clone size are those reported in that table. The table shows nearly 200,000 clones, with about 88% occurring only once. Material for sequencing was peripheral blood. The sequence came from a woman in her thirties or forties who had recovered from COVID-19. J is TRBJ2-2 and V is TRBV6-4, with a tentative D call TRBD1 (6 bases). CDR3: CASSVGQSTGELFF. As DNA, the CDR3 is TGTGCCAGCAGTGTCGGACAGTCCACCGGGGAGCTGTTTTTT.